Listed here are 23 T cell receptor beta chains from one sample, sequenced in a study of T cell clonality in common variable immunodeficiency. TCRdb's table, derived via immunoSEQ multiplex PCR, lists solely in-frame clones and lacks some. Recorded here are about 66,000 clones, none singletons. The sequenced sample was peripheral blood mononuclear cells. The receptor set was obtained from a person aged 18 to 75 in good health.

This clone came up many times. The read ends 3 residues early relative to the CDR3; the germline J gene fills the gap. This chain links TRBV5-1 with TRBJ2-3; TRBD1 aligns across 8 bases. Trimming removed 3 bases from V and 4 bases from J; junction bases left unmatched: 1. The germline V gene encodes CDR1 SGHRS and CDR2 YFSETQ. The CDR3 covers 13 residues. The sequenced CDR3 bases are TGCGCCAGCAGCTCGGGACAGGCAGATACG. Encoded protein: CASSSGQADT. The complete CDR3 sequence is CASSSGQADTQYF. The full variable domain, its missing parts supplied by reference TRBV5-1 and TRBJ2-3, is KAGVTQTPRYLIKTRGQQVTLSCSPISGHRSVSWYQQTPGQGLQFLFEYFSETQRNKGNFPGRFSGRQFSNSRSEMNVSTLELGDSALYLCASSSGQADTQYFGPGTRLTVL.

Ten or more counts support this clone. One end of the junction varies from germline; a read error may be responsible. The sequenced part of the CDR3 DNA is TGTGCCAGCAGTTTAGTAGCGGGAGGGGGGTATGAG. Protein product: CASSLVAGGGYE. Given in full, the CDR3 is CASSLVAGGGYEQFF. The rearrangement links TRBV7-2 to TRBJ2-1; TRBD2 aligns across 11 bases. The read ends 3 residues shy of where the CDR3 ends; the end is completed using the germline J gene. Germline loops: CDR1 SGHTA, CDR2 FQGNSA. There are 15 residues in the CDR3. Drawing the rest from reference TRBV7-2 and TRBJ2-1, the complete variable domain is GAGVSQSPSNKVTEKGKDVELRCDPISGHTALYWYRQSLGQGLEFLIYFQGNSAPDKSGLPSDRFSAERTGGSVSTLTIQRTQQEDSAVYLCASSLVAGGGYEQFFGPGTRLTVL.

This clone occurred many times. The read finishes 3 residues shy of the CDR3 end, and the germline J gene is used to complete it. The chain recombines TRBV2 with TRBJ2-1, with 11 bases aligning to TRBD2. V lost 9 bases and J lost 0; bases outside the gene matches: 1. This CDR3 contains 14 residues. Germline lookup yields CDR1 SNHLY and CDR2 FYNNEI. The DNA read from the CDR3 is TGTGCCAGACTAGCGGGAGACTCCTACAATGAG. This encodes CARLAGDSYNE. The whole CDR3 reads CARLAGDSYNEQFF.

A note on this clone: Sequencing ends 3 residues short of the CDR3 end; the germline J gene provides the rest. The V call is TRBV18, the J call TRBJ1-2, with no clear D. Germline V CDR1 and CDR2: KGHSH, LQKENI. CDR3 length: 15 residues. Partial CDR3 DNA: TGTGCCAGCCACCTTGGCGGGAGGAACACAGATACC. It encodes CASHLGGRNTDT. The whole CDR3 sequence reads CASHLGGRNTDTYTF.

This clone was observed many times. The CDR3 end is not reached by the read, which stops 3 residues before it; the germline J gene fills it in. The rearrangement uses TRBV4-1 and TRBJ1-1; D ambiguous. The CDR3 covers 14 residues. CDR1 and CDR2 (germline): MGHRA, YSYEKL. Trimming left V 0 bases short and J 1 base short, with 6 bases between. CDR3 residues: CASSQDAGNTEAFF. The part of the CDR3 DNA that was read is TGCGCCAGCAGCCAAGACGCGGGGAACACTGAA.

In this sample, this clone turned up many times. The read is 3 residues too short to cover the CDR3 end, so that end is filled in from the germline J gene. The chain combines TRBV15 with TRBJ2-5, with a weak D call TRBD1 (5 bases). V dropped 3 bases and J dropped 3 bases, with 5 bases sitting between them. This CDR3 spans 12 amino acids. Germline-derived CDR1 and CDR2 are LNHNV and YYDKDF (reference sequence). CDR3 in amino acids: CATSRDKETQYF. The CDR3 DNA, read in part, is TGTGCCACCAGCAGGGACAAAGAGACC.

This clone showed up many times. The read falls 3 residues short of the CDR3 end, and the missing part is taken from the germline J gene. V is TRBV12-3 or TRBV12-4 and J is TRBJ2-1; D gene uncertain. This CDR3 spans 13 amino acids. The ends were cut back, 3 bases at V and 8 bases at J, with 11 bases in the middle. The part of the CDR3 DNA that was read is TGTGCCAGCAGTTTTGACTTACGGGATGAG. Protein sequence: CASSFDLRDE. The full CDR3 is CASSFDLRDEQFF.

This clone was found many times. The CDR3 end lies 3 residues beyond the end of the read and is filled in from the germline J gene. J is TRBJ2-2 and V is TRBV28; 7 bases are shared with TRBD2. Germline loops: CDR1 MDHEN, CDR2 SYDVKM. The trim removed 4 bases at V and 5 bases at J, leaving 7 bases unmatched. The CDR3 is 15 amino acids. The sequenced CDR3 bases are TGTGCCAGCAGTTCCCTAGCGGTGAGGACCGGGGAG. Translated: CASSSLAVRTGE. The complete CDR3 reads CASSSLAVRTGELFF. Full variable domain (outside the CDR3, taken from reference TRBV28 and TRBJ2-2): DVKVTQSSRYLVKRTGEKVFLECVQDMDHENMFWYRQDPGLGLRLIYFSYDVKMKEKGDIPEGYSVSREKKERFSLILESASTNQTSMYLCASSSLAVRTGELFFGEGSRLTVL.

This clone was detected ten times or more. Read coverage stops 3 residues before the CDR3 terminus; the germline J gene supplies the remainder. The chain combines TRBV2 with TRBJ1-1; D is unresolved. Germline lookup yields CDR1 SNHLY and CDR2 FYNNEI. The length of the CDR3 is 13 residues. Trimming left V 7 bases short and J 1 base short, with 10 bases between. The sequenced part of the CDR3 DNA is TGTGCCAGCATATTCACAGAGAACACTGAA. It yields the protein CASIFTENTE. The entire CDR3 sequence reads CASIFTENTEAFF.

This clone appeared many times. Within the sample, other DNA sequences also encode this same CDR3. The sequenced CDR3 bases are TGTGCCAGCAGCTTAGGAACAGCCGATGAG. Translating it yields CASSLGTADE. The full CDR3 protein is CASSLGTADEQFF. The chain uses TRBV11-3 and TRBJ2-1; D unresolved. The CDR3 extends 3 residues past the end of the read, so its final part is completed from the germline J gene. V dropped 1 base and J dropped 8 bases, with 9 bases sitting between them. Germline CDR1 SGHNT, CDR2 YENEEA. The CDR3 is 13 amino acids. The full variable domain, rest sourced from reference TRBV11-3 and TRBJ2-1, is EAGVVQSPRYKIIEKKQPVAFWCNPISGHNTLYWYLQNLGQGPELLIRYENEEAVDDSQLPKDRFSAERLKGVDSTLKIQPAELGDSAVYLCASSLGTADEQFFGPGTRLTVL.

This clone occurred many times. The CDR3 protein is CASSQNMETVLETQYF. CDR3 DNA, as far as it was read: TGTGCCAGCTCACAAAACATGGAGACTGTTCTGGAGACC. This sequence joins TRBV18 and TRBJ2-5; no firm D call. With the read ending 3 residues before the CDR3 end, the germline J gene is used to fill in that end. The CDR3 consists of 16 residues. In germline, CDR1 is KGHSH, CDR2 LQKENI. Deletions cut 4 bases from V and 5 bases from J, with 20 bases between.

This clone has only a few counts. The read halts 3 residues ahead of the CDR3 end, with the missing end drawn from the germline J gene. This chain uses TRBV11-1 with TRBJ2-5, with D hard to call. Per the germline V gene, CDR1 is SGHAT and CDR2 is FQDESV (reference sequence). Trimming removed 1 base at V and 1 base at J, with 10 bases between. The CDR3 consists of 15 residues. The CDR3 here is CASSLDSSSQETQYF. The sequenced CDR3 bases are TGTGCCAGCAGCTTAGATTCTAGTTCCCAAGAGACC.

The table lists this clone with many counts. The read ends 3 residues shy of where the CDR3 ends; the end is completed using the germline J gene. The chain employs TRBV15 and TRBJ2-5; D not resolved. V dropped 4 bases and J dropped 5 bases, with 14 bases sitting between them. The CDR3 contains 14 residues. Germline assignment: CDR1 LNHNV and CDR2 YYDKDF (reference sequence). The CDR3: CATSNRNAGETQYF. CDR3 DNA (partial): TGTGCCACCAGCAACCGTAACGCTGGCGAGACC.

Regarding this clone: The missing CDR3 end, 3 residues past where the read stops, is filled in from the germline J gene. The chain combines TRBV5-1 with TRBJ2-1; D is undetermined. Deletions cut 0 bases from V and 6 bases from J, with 13 bases between. CDR1 is SGHRS, CDR2 YFSETQ, per germline. This CDR3 comprises 15 residues. The covered CDR3 bases are TGCGCCAGCAGCTTGGAAGGGTATGGTGGCAATGAG. Translation: CASSLEGYGGNE. The CDR3 in its entirety is CASSLEGYGGNEQFF.

This clone was detected ten times or more. From the germline J gene comes the end of the CDR3, since the read stops 3 residues before it. This rearrangement joins TRBV9 to TRBJ2-3; a weak D match, TRBD2 (6 bases). Germline V gene lookup returns CDR1 SGDLS and CDR2 YYNGEE. This CDR3 comprises 16 residues. V lost 0 bases, J lost 6 bases, and 17 bases lay in between. The CDR3 bases that were read are TGTGCCAGCAGCGTAGGAACCGGCCACCGGGGGGATACG. Translated, it gives CASSVGTGHRGDT. From start to end, the CDR3 is CASSVGTGHRGDTQYF.

This clone was observed many times. At one end the junction does not follow the germline gene, possibly because of a read error. The CDR3 end lies 3 residues beyond the end of the read and is filled in from the germline J gene. This sequence joins TRBV4-2 and TRBJ1-1; 7 bases are shared with TRBD1. The CDR3 has 15 amino acids. Germline V CDR1 and CDR2: LGHNA, YNFKEQ. The CDR3 here is CASSQDQGVSTEAFF. CDR3 DNA (partial): TGCGCCAGCAGCCAAGACCAGGGGGTTAGCACTGAA.

The sample holds a few counts of this clone. The CDR3 end lies 3 residues beyond the end of the read and is filled in from the germline J gene. V gene TRBV7-8 combines with J gene TRBJ1-5; possibly TRBD1 for D (5 bases). V was pared by 6 bases and J by 3 bases, with 12 bases between. CDR1 is SGHVS and CDR2 is FQNEAQ in the germline V gene. The CDR3 sequence is 14 residues long. The CDR3 protein is CASRPRGNNQPQHF. CDR3 DNA (partial): TGTGCCAGCAGACCCCGGGGGAACAATCAGCCC.

Notes on this clone: Read sequence stops 3 residues before the CDR3 end, and the germline J gene provides the missing end. The chain recombines TRBV11-2 with TRBJ1-2, with D possibly matching TRBD1 (6 bases). Per the germline V gene, CDR1 is SGHAT and CDR2 is FQNNGV. The CDR3 length is 14 residues. The ends were cut back, 3 bases at V and 0 bases at J, with 8 bases in the middle. The CDR3 bases that were read are TGTGCCAGCAGCTTGGACAGAACTAACTATGGC. The encoded protein is CASSLDRTNYG. The entire CDR3 protein is CASSLDRTNYGYTF.

There are many counts of this clone. The CDR3 extends 3 residues past the end of the read, so its final part is completed from the germline J gene. The chain links TRBV5-1 to TRBJ1-6; tentatively, D is TRBD1 (6 bases). The CDR3 totals 14 residues. Germline values: CDR1 SGHRS, CDR2 YFSETQ. V lost 4 bases and J 10 bases, leaving 15 bases between the germline ends. The CDR3 region is CASSQDGTKSPLHF. Incomplete CDR3 DNA: TGCGCCAGCAGCCAGGATGGGACAAAGTCACCC.

This clone came up many times. The read ends 3 residues early relative to the CDR3; the germline J gene fills the gap. J is TRBJ2-2 and V is TRBV7-8; 7 nucleotides agree with TRBD2. The V gene end was trimmed by 5 bases and the J gene end by 6 bases; junction bases not matched to a gene: 6. The CDR3 consists of 14 residues. Germline CDR1 is SGHVS and CDR2 is FQNEAQ. CDR3 amino acids: CASSIGLGAGELFF. The sequenced part of the CDR3 DNA is TGTGCCAGCAGCATTGGACTAGGGGCCGGGGAG.

This clone was found many times. The read is 3 residues too short to cover the CDR3 end, so that end is filled in from the germline J gene. V and J are TRBV5-1 and TRBJ2-1; TRBD2 matches 13 bases. CDR3 length: 16 residues. Germline lookup yields CDR1 SGHRS and CDR2 YFSETQ. After removal of 3 bases from V and 2 bases from J, the junction contained 2 bases not matched to a gene. CDR3 residues: CASSSGTSGAYNEQFF. CDR3 bases read: TGCGCCAGCAGCTCCGGGACTAGCGGGGCCTACAATGAG.

The sample holds many counts of this clone. The CDR3 goes on 3 residues after the read ends, and that part is filled in from the germline J gene. The chain has TRBV9 and TRBJ2-1, with 14 positions matching TRBD2. Trimming took 3 bases from V and 6 from J; bases not matched to a gene: 2. The CDR3 loop spans 15 amino acids. Germline lookup yields CDR1 SGDLS and CDR2 YYNGEE. Incomplete CDR3 DNA: TGTGCCAGCAGCGCCGGGACTAGCGGGAGCAATGAG. Translated, it gives CASSAGTSGSNE. The complete CDR3 sequence is CASSAGTSGSNEQFF.

There are many counts of this clone. The CDR3 is cut off 3 residues early in the read; its end comes from the germline J gene. The rearrangement links TRBV5-1 to TRBJ2-3, with D unclear. The CDR3 sequence is 10 residues long. From germline, CDR1 is SGHRS and CDR2 YFSETQ. The CDR3 DNA, read in part, is TGCGCCAGCAGATCACACCCG. Translation gives CASRSHP. The whole CDR3 sequence reads CASRSHPQYF. Based on the CDR3 plus reference TRBV5-1 and TRBJ2-3, the full variable domain is KAGVTQTPRYLIKTRGQQVTLSCSPISGHRSVSWYQQTPGQGLQFLFEYFSETQRNKGNFPGRFSGRQFSNSRSEMNVSTLELGDSALYLCASRSHPQYFGPGTRLTVL.